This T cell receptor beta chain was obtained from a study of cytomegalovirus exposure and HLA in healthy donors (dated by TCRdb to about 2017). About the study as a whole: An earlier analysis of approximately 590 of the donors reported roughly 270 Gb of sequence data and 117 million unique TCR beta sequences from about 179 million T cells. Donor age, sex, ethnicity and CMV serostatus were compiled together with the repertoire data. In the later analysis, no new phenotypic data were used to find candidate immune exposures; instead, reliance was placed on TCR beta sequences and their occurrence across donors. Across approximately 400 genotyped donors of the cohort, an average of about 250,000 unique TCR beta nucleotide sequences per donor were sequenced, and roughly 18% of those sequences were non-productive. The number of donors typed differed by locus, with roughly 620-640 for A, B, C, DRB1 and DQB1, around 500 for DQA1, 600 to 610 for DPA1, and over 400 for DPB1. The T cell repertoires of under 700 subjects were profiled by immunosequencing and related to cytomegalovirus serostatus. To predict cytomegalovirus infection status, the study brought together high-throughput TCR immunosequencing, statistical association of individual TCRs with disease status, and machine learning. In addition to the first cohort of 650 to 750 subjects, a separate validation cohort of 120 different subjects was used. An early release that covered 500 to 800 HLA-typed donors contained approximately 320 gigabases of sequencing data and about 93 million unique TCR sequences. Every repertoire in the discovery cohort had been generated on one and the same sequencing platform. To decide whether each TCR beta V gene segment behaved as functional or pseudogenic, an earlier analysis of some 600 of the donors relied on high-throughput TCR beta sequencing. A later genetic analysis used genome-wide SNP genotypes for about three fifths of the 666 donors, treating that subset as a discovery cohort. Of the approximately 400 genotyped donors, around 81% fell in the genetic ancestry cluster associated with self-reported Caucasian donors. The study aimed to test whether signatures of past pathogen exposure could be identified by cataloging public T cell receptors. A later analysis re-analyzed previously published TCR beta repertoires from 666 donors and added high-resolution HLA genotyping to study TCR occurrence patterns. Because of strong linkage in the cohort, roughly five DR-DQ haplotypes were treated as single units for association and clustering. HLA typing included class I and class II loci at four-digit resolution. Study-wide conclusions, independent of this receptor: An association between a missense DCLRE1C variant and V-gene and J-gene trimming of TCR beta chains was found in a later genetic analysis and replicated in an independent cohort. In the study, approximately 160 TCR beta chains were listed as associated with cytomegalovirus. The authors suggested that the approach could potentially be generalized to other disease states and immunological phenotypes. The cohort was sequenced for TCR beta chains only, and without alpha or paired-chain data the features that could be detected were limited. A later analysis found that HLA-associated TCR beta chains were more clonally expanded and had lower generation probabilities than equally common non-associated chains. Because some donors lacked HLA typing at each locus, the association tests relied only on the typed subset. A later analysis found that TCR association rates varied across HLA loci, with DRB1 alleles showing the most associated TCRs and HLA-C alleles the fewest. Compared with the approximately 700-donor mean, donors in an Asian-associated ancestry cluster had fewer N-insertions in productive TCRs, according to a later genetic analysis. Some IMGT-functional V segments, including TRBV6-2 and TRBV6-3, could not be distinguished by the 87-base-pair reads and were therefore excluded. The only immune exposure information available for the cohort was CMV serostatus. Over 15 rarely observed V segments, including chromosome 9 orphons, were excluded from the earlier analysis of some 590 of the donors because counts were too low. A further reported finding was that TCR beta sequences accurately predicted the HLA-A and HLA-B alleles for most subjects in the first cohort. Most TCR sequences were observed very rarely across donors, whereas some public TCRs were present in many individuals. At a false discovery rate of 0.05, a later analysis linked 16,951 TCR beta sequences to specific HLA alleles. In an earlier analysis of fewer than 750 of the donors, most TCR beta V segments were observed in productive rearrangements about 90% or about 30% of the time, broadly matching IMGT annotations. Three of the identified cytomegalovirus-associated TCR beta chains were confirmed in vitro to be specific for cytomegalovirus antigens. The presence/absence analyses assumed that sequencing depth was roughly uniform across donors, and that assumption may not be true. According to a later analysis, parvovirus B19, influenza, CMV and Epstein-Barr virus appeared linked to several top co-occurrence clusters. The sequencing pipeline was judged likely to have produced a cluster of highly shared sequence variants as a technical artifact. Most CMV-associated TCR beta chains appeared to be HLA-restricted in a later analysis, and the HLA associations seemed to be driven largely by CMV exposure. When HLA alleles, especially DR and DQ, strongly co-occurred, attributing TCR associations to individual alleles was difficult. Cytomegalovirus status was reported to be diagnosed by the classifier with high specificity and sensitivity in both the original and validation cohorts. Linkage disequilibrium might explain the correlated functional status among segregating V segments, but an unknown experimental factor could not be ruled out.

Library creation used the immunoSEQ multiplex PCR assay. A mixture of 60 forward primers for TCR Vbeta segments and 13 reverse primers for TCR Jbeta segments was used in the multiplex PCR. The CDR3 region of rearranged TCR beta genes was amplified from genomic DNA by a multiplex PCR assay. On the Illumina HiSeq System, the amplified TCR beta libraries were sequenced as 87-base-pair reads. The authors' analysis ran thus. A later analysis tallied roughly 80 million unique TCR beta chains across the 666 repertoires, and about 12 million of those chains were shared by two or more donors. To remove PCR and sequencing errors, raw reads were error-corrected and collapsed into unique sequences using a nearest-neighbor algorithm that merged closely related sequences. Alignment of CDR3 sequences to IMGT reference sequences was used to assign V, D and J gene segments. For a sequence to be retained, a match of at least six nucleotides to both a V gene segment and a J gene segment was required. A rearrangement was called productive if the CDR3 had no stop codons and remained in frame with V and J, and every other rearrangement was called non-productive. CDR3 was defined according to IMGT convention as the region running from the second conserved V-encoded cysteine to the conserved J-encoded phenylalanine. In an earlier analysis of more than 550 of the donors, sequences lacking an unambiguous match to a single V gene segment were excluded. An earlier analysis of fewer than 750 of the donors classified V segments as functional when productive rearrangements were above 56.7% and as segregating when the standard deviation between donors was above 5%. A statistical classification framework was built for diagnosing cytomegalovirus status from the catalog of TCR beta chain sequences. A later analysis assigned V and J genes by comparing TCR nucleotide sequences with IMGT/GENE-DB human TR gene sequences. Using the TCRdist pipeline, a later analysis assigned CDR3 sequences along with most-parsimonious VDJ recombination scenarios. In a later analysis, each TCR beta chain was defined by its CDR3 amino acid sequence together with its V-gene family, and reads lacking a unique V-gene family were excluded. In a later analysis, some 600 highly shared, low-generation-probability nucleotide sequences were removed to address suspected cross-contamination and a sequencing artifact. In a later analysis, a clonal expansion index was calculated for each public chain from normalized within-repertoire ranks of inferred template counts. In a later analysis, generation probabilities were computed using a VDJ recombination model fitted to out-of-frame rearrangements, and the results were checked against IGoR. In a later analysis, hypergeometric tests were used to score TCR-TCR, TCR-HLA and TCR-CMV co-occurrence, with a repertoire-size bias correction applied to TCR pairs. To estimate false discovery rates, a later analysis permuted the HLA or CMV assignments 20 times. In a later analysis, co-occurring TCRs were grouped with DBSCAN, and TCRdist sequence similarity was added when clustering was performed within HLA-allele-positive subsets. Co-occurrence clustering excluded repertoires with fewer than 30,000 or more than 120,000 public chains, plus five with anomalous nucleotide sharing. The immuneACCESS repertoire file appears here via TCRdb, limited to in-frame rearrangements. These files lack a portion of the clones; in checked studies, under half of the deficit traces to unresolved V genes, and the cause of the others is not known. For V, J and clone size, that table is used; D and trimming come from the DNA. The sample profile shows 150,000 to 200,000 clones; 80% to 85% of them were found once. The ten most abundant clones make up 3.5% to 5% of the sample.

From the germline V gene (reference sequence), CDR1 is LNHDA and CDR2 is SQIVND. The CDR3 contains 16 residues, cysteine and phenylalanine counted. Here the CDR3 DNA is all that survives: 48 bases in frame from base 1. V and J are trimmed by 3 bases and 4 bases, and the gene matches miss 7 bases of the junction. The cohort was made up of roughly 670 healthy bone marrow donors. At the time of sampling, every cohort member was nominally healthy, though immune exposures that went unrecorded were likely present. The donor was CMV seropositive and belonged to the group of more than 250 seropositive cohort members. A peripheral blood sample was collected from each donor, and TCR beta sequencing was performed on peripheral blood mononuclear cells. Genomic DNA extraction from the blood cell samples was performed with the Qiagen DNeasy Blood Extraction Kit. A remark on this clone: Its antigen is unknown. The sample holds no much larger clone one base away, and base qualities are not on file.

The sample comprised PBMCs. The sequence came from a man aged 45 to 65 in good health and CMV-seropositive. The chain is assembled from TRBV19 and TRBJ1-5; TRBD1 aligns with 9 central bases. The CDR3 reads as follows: CASSIRGDRVNQPQHF. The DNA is TGTGCCAGTAGTATTCGGGGGGACAGGGTGAATCAGCCCCAGCATTTT.